These 30 T cell receptor beta chains share one sample of origin, sequenced in a study of T cell responses to AZD1222 COVID-19 vaccine. Here immunoSEQ multiplex PCR was the method, and the copy in TCRdb shows in-frame clones only, minus some. Of 140,000 or so clones in the sample, 80% to 95% are singletons; the top ten hold 4%. The specimen was peripheral blood, collected 28 days after the second AZD1222 dose. These receptors came from an adult who received the AZD1222 COVID-19 vaccine.

V gene TRBV5-8 combines with J gene TRBJ2-7; D remains ambiguous. Germline values: CDR1 SGHTS, CDR2 YDEGEE. The CDR3 consists of 16 residues. Trimming took 1 base from V and 0 from J, leaving 14 bases between them. The chain's CDR3 is CASSLTFGSSSYEQYF. CDR3 coding DNA: TGTGCCAGCAGCTTGACATTCGGCTCTAGCTCCTACGAGCAGTACTTC.

In its sample, this clone was seen once. This CDR3 is CSAPKDLAGTMSFF. The CDR3 DNA reads TGCAGCGCCCCCAAAGATCTGGCGGGAACTATGTCGTTCTTC. The chain is built from TRBV29-1 and TRBJ2-1; tentative D call: TRBD2 (6 bases). Germline assignment: CDR1 SQVTM and CDR2 ANQGSEA. Trimming shortened V by 7 bases and J by 15 bases, and 28 bases separated the two germline ends. The CDR3 extends over 14 amino acids.

V and J are TRBV2 and TRBJ2-2, with TRBD2 matching over 8 bases. The CDR3 runs to 17 residues. CDR1 is SNHLY, CDR2 FYNNEI, per germline. Trimming at V came to 7 bases and at J to 2 bases, leaving 12 bases not matched to a gene. CDR3 sequence reads: CASTLHRGGTNTGELFF. The CDR3 DNA is TGTGCCAGCACCCTCCACCGCGGGGGGACTAACACCGGGGAGCTGTTTTTT.

V gene TRBV28 combines with J gene TRBJ2-7; 10 bases are a match to TRBD1. Germline V gene sequence: CDR1 MDHEN, CDR2 SYDVKM. V lost 6 bases to trimming and J lost 5 bases; unmatched junction nucleotides: 7. CDR3 length: 14 residues. DNA of the CDR3: TGTGCCAGCAGGTCCGGGACAGGGGCAAACGAGCAGTACTTC. It translates to CASRSGTGANEQYF.

This sequence joins TRBV4-1 and TRBJ1-2; tentative D call: TRBD1 (5 bases). Trimming took 4 bases from V and 6 from J, leaving 15 bases between them. Germline values: CDR1 MGHRA, CDR2 YSYEKL. The CDR3 has 14 amino acids. The CDR3: CASSRDDGGDGYTF. For the CDR3, the DNA is TGCGCCAGCAGCCGCGACGACGGAGGGGATGGCTACACCTTC.

This chain links TRBV29-1 with TRBJ1-1; D uncertain. V was trimmed by 7 bases and J by 1 base, leaving 10 bases between them. The CDR3 length is 12 residues. CDR1 is SQVTM, CDR2 ANQGSEA, per germline. CDR3 residues: CSGLNKNTEAFF. The DNA of the CDR3 is TGCAGCGGCCTTAACAAGAACACTGAAGCTTTCTTT.

CDR3 protein: CASSYLNKNQPQHF. DNA for the CDR3: TGTGCCAGCAGTTATTTAAACAAGAATCAGCCCCAGCATTTT. This chain uses TRBV6-2 or TRBV6-3 with TRBJ1-5; D call uncertain. Between the trimmed V and J ends, which lost 3 bases and 4 bases, there was a span of 10 bases. CDR1 is MNHEY, CDR2 SVGEGT, per germline. The CDR3 has 14 amino acids.

This chain connects TRBV29-1 to TRBJ1-1, with D perhaps matching TRBD1 (5 bases). This CDR3 is 13 amino acids long. Germline CDR1 is SQVTM and CDR2 is ANQGSEA. Trimming removed 7 bases at V and 1 base at J, with 13 bases between. CDR3: CSAAKGENTEAFF. CDR3 DNA sequence: TGCAGCGCCGCCAAAGGGGAGAACACTGAAGCTTTCTTT.

Points on this clone: The junction departs from germline at one end; a sequencing error may be responsible. The rearrangement uses TRBV29-1 and TRBJ2-2, with D perhaps matching TRBD1 or TRBD2 (5 bases each). The CDR3 covers 14 residues. CDR1 is SQVTM, CDR2 ANQGSEA, per germline. The CDR3: CSVVSTHGHRGAVF. Here the CDR3 DNA reads TGCAGCGTTGTATCGACTCACGGACACCGGGGAGCTGTTTTT.

The chain carries TRBV4-3 and TRBJ1-1; D uncertain. V was shortened by 0 bases and J by 6 bases, with 17 bases between the two germline ends. Germline V CDR1 and CDR2: LGHNA, YSLEER. This CDR3 contains 16 residues. The CDR3, as DNA: TGCGCCAGCAGCCAAGATGGGTCCGGCCCTGGCCCTGAAGCTTTCTTT. The encoded protein is CASSQDGSGPGPEAFF.

J is TRBJ1-1 and V is TRBV4-2; D might be TRBD1 (6 bases). Germline V CDR1 and CDR2: LGHNA, YNFKEQ. The V end was cut by 1 base, the J end by 11 bases, with 17 bases between. The CDR3 is 14 amino acids. CDR3 nucleotides: TGTGCCAGCAGCCAAGCAACGGGCCCAGGGGAGGCTTTCTTT. This codes for CASSQATGPGEAFF.

V is TRBV19 and J is TRBJ1-5; D unresolved. The CDR3 runs to 12 residues. The ends were cut back, 7 bases at V and 6 bases at J, with 10 bases in the middle. Germline V gene data show CDR1 as LNHDA and CDR2 as SQIVND (reference sequence). The CDR3 is CASTHYSQPQHF. CDR3 sequence (DNA): TGTGCCAGTACCCATTACAGTCAGCCCCAGCATTTT.

This chain links TRBV28 with TRBJ1-1; D not resolved. This CDR3 has 11 amino acids. In germline, CDR1 is MDHEN, CDR2 SYDVKM. Trimming left V 6 bases short and J 3 bases short, with 5 bases between. The CDR3 nucleotides are TGTGCCAGCAGCGGCCACACTGAAGCTTTCTTT. This sequence encodes CASSGHTEAFF.

The chain couples TRBV7-6 to TRBJ2-5, with TRBD2 matching over 7 bases. The CDR3 totals 15 residues. CDR1 and CDR2 (germline): SGHVS, FNYEAQ. V was clipped by 1 base and J by 7 bases; unmatched bases: 9. CDR3 in DNA: TGTGCCAGCAGCTTAGAAGGCCTAGCGGCTGGGACCCAGTACTTC. Amino acid sequence: CASSLEGLAAGTQYF.

The chain recombines TRBV25-1 with TRBJ1-3, with D maybe TRBD1 (6 bases). Germline V gene lookup returns CDR1 MGHDK and CDR2 SYGVNS. V lost 3 bases and J lost 0, with 15 bases in between. The CDR3 is 17 amino acids. The CDR3 bases are TGTGCCAGCAGTGATTGGGGGGCCCTGCCCTCTGGAAACACCATATATTTT. Its translation: CASSDWGALPSGNTIYF.

The J gene is TRBJ1-1, the V gene TRBV5-5, with D possibly TRBD1 on 6 matching bases. The CDR3 is made up of 17 amino acids. The V end lost 3 bases, the J end lost 2 bases, and 20 bases lay between the germline ends. Germline V gives CDR1 SGHKS, CDR2 YYEKEE (reference sequence). CDR3 residues: CASSWEGVGVGNTEAFF. DNA for the CDR3: TGTGCCAGCAGCTGGGAGGGGGTTGGTGTTGGAAACACTGAAGCTTTCTTT.

The J gene is TRBJ1-3, the V gene TRBV28, with D possibly matching TRBD1 (5 bases). The V gene lost 4 bases and the J gene lost 2 bases, with 21 bases spanning the gap. Germline V CDR1 and CDR2: MDHEN, SYDVKM. CDR3 length: 18 residues. The CDR3 loop reads CASSSRGGVPRPGNTIYF. CDR3 DNA sequence: TGTGCCAGCAGTTCCCGGGGCGGAGTCCCCCGCCCTGGAAACACCATATATTTT.

This rearrangement joins TRBV6-5 to TRBJ2-1, with TRBD1 matching over 8 bases. The junction had 8 bases not matched to a gene; V was cut back by 5 bases and J by 5 bases. In germline, CDR1 is MNHEY, CDR2 SVGAGI. The CDR3 runs 15 residues. DNA of the CDR3: TGTGCCAGCAGTCACCGGGACAGGAGGGACAATGAGCAGTTCTTC. As protein: CASSHRDRRDNEQFF.

This chain joins TRBV24-1 and TRBJ2-2; tentative D call: TRBD1 (6 bases). The length of the CDR3 is 16 residues. Germline V gives CDR1 KGHDR, CDR2 SFDVKD. The V and J ends lost 3 bases and 1 base respectively, with 11 bases between them. CDR3 in amino acids: CATSDTRGKNTGELFF. The CDR3 nucleotides are TGTGCCACCAGTGATACGAGGGGGAAGAACACCGGGGAGCTGTTTTTT.

On this clone itself: Relative to the germline gene, one junction end is altered; a read error may explain this. The V gene is TRBV12-5, the J gene TRBJ1-5; D unresolved. The germline V gene has CDR1 LGHNT and CDR2 FRNRAP. The CDR3 loop spans 17 amino acids. CDR3 loop: CASGLVIQGYSNQPQHF. The CDR3 DNA sequence: TGTGCTAGTGGTTTGGTCATCCAAGGATATAGCAATCAGCCCCAGCACTTT.

The chain carries TRBV6-1 and TRBJ1-6, with D possibly TRBD1 on 5 matching bases. Deletions cut 0 bases from V and 7 bases from J, with 7 bases between. Germline values: CDR1 MNHNS, CDR2 SASEGT. The CDR3 is 14 residues long. The DNA for the CDR3 is TGTGCCAGCAGTGAAGCCGGGGGGAATTCACCCCTCCACTTT. Translating gives CASSEAGGNSPLHF.

This chain links TRBV7-2 with TRBJ2-2; possibly TRBD1 for D (6 bases). Germline CDR1 SGHTA, CDR2 FQGNSA. The CDR3 has 13 amino acids. With 3 bases removed from V and 5 bases from J, the gap between germline ends came to 7 bases. The chain's CDR3 is CASSFTGTGELFF. DNA for the CDR3: TGTGCCAGCAGCTTCACAGGGACCGGGGAGCTGTTTTTT.

This clone was counted once. This chain joins TRBV5-6 and TRBJ1-2; no clear D gene. The CDR3 has 14 residues. Looked up from germline, CDR1 is SGHDT and CDR2 is YYEEEE. V was pared by 0 bases and J by 1 base, with 7 bases between. CDR3 sequence: CASSLAPGNYGYTF. CDR3 DNA sequence: TGTGCCAGCAGCTTGGCTCCCGGTAACTATGGCTACACCTTC.

J is TRBJ2-1 and V is TRBV10-3; D not certain. Deletions cut 0 bases from V and 8 bases from J, with 8 bases between. CDR1 ENHRY and CDR2 SYGVKD come from the germline V gene. The CDR3 consists of 13 residues. For the CDR3, the DNA is TGTGCCATCAGTGAGTCGCTTTGGGATGAGCAGTTCTTC. Translating gives CAISESLWDEQFF.

The genes are TRBV3-1 (or the pseudogene TRBV3-2) and TRBJ1-4; tentatively, D is TRBD1 (5 bases). From germline, CDR1 is LGHDT and CDR2 YNNKEL (reference sequence). The length of the CDR3 is 12 residues. The germline V and J ends were trimmed by 0 bases and 9 bases, with 5 bases remaining between them. CDR3 amino acids: CASSQEGQKLFF. CDR3 sequence (DNA): TGTGCCAGCAGCCAAGAGGGGCAAAAACTGTTTTTT.

The rearrangement links TRBV5-4 to TRBJ1-3, with D uncertain. Germline V CDR1 and CDR2: SGHNT, YYREEE (reference sequence). This CDR3 comprises 15 residues. Deletions cut 4 bases from V and 1 base from J, with 12 bases between. The CDR3 DNA reads as TGTGCCAGCAGCAGGGAAGGAATATCTGGAAACACCATATATTTT. This sequence encodes CASSREGISGNTIYF.

Note on this clone: Within the sample, other DNA sequences also encode this same CDR3. CDR3 loop: CASSLLNTGELFF. In nucleotides, the CDR3 is TGTGCCAGCAGTTTACTGAACACCGGGGAGCTGTTTTTT. The rearrangement joins TRBV27 to TRBJ2-2; D call uncertain. Germline V lookup: CDR1 MNHEY, CDR2 SMNVEV (reference sequence). V shed 2 bases and J shed 1 base, with 2 bases lying between them. The CDR3 sequence is 13 residues long.

V usage is TRBV7-8 and J usage is TRBJ1-1; D unclear. Trimming took off 5 bases at V and 1 base at J, with 2 bases between the two ends. The V gene's germline CDR1 is SGHVS and CDR2 FQNEAQ. The length of the CDR3 is 11 residues. Here the CDR3 reads CASSQNTEAFF. CDR3 in DNA: TGTGCCAGCAGCCAGAACACTGAAGCTTTCTTT.

The chain recombines TRBV6-1 with TRBJ1-1; D unclear. The V gene lost 2 bases and the J gene lost 0 bases, with 10 bases spanning the gap. The CDR3 covers 15 residues. The germline V gene encodes CDR1 MNHNS and CDR2 SASEGT. CDR3 bases: TGTGCCAGCAGTGAAAGGAACATGATGAACACTGAAGCTTTCTTT. The encoded protein is CASSERNMMNTEAFF.

With regard to this clone: The junction departs from the called germline gene at one end, perhaps through a read error. This sequence joins TRBV7-7 and TRBJ1-2; 7 bases line up with TRBD1. The length of the CDR3 is 16 residues. From germline, CDR1 is SSHAT and CDR2 FNYEAQ (reference sequence). The CDR3 here is CASSHFKPRGYYGYTF. CDR3 nucleotide sequence: TGTGCTAGCAGCCACTTTAAGCCCAGGGGGTACTATGGCTACACCTTC.